One and the same sample provided the 5 T cell receptor beta chains below, sequenced in a study of patients and donors after allogeneic stem cell transplantation. A single record per CDR3 protein comes from TCRdb applying MiXCR to the RT-PCR reads. In the table there are about 960,000 distinct CDR3 sequences, about a sixth of which are singletons. The sequencing input was blood, either unsorted or a sorted T cell fraction (not recorded which). All receptors derive from a human donor who was either an allogeneic HSCT recipient or a stem cell or donor lymphocyte infusion donor (not recorded which). It is not recorded whose cells these are; they may come from a transplant donor.

The chain couples TRBV6-1 to TRBJ2-3; perhaps TRBD1 as D (6 bases). V was trimmed by 7 bases and J by 5 bases, leaving 13 bases between them. The CDR3 has 13 amino acids. Per the germline V gene, CDR1 is MNHNS and CDR2 is SASEGT. In DNA form, the CDR3 reads TGTGCCAGCACTTTAACAGGGCTAGATACGCAGTATTTT. Protein product: CASTLTGLDTQYF.

This clonotype showed up just a few times. The chain uses TRBV12-3 or TRBV12-4 and TRBJ2-1; 11 bases agree with TRBD2. This CDR3 region has 16 residues. Trimming at V came to 5 bases and at J to 4 bases, leaving 7 bases not matched to a gene. DNA of the CDR3: TGTGCCAGCAGTAACCAGGGGACTAGCGGATACAATGAGCAGTTCTTC. Amino acid sequence: CASSNQGTSGYNEQFF.

This clonotype was seen only a few times. The DNA for the CDR3 is TGTGCCAGCAGCTTATCTGCCACCTTGGGCACTGAAGCTTTCTTT. Translated: CASSLSATLGTEAFF. The rearrangement links TRBV7-3 to TRBJ1-1; D call uncertain. Germline CDR1 reads SGHTA; CDR2 reads FQGTGA. This CDR3 contains 15 residues. Trimming shortened V by 2 bases and J by 4 bases, and 14 bases separated the two germline ends.

The table lists this clonotype with a few counts. The chain recombines TRBV5-8 with TRBJ2-1, with D possibly being TRBD1 (6 bases). Looked up from germline, CDR1 is SGHTS and CDR2 is YDEGEE. The CDR3 consists of 13 residues. V dropped 0 bases and J dropped 12 bases, with 13 bases sitting between them. The chain's CDR3 is CASSLAGDKLQFF. The CDR3 DNA follows: TGTGCCAGCAGCTTGGCAGGGGACAAGTTGCAGTTCTTC.

This clonotype has only a few counts. CDR3 region: CASSLTDRGIYETQYF. The CDR3 bases are TGCGCCAGCAGCCTGACGGACAGGGGGATATATGAGACCCAGTACTTC. V gene TRBV4-1 combines with J gene TRBJ2-5, with TRBD1 matching 10 bases. With V trimmed by 4 bases and J by 5 bases, 10 bases remained unmatched. The CDR3 length is 16 residues. Per germline, CDR1 MGHRA and CDR2 YSYEKL.